This passage covers 13 T cell receptor beta chains from one sample sequenced in a study of prognosis after radiotherapy for stage I lung cancer. TCR beta CDR3 was amplified from genomic DNA by two-round multiplex PCR. Used in first-round PCR were primers specific to each TRBV and TRBJ gene. TCRdb independently ran MiXCR on the multiplex PCR reads; one entry per CDR3 protein. The sample includes 17,000 or so distinct CDR3 sequences, around 40% of them seen just once. Sequencing was performed on PBMCs, taken before or after stereotactic body radiation therapy (not recorded which). Receptors originate from a donor over 45 with non-small cell lung cancer.

In its sample, this clonotype ranks as medium-sized. The chain recombines TRBV2 with TRBJ2-1; D is undetermined. CDR3 size: 12 residues. V dropped 0 bases and J dropped 13 bases, with 10 bases sitting between them. The germline V gene has CDR1 SNHLY and CDR2 FYNNEI. In DNA, the CDR3 is TGTGCCAGCAGTGAAGCGGCGACGGGTCAGTTCTTC. Its protein is CASSEAATGQFF. Full variable domain (rest looked up from reference TRBV2 and TRBJ2-1): EPEVTQTPSHQVTQMGQEVILRCVPISNHLYFYWYRQILGQKVEFLVSFYNNEISEKSEIFDDQFSVERPDGSNFTLKIRSTKLEDSAMYFCASSEAATGQFFGPGTRLTVL.

Concerning this clonotype: This may stem from a read error, because a much larger clone lies one nucleotide away. The rearrangement links TRBV18 to TRBJ1-2, with unresolved D. From germline, CDR1 is KGHSH and CDR2 LQKENI. V was trimmed by 4 bases and J by 0 bases, leaving 6 bases between them. The CDR3 sequence is 13 residues long. CDR3 DNA: TGTGCCAGCTCACTACGGTCTAACTATGGCTACACCTTC. Its protein is CASSLRSNYGYTF.

This chain joins TRBV30 and TRBJ2-3; D tentatively fits TRBD1 or TRBD2 (5 bases each). The germline V and J ends were trimmed by 8 bases and 5 bases, with 17 bases remaining between them. CDR1 and CDR2 from the germline V gene are GTSNPN and SVGIG (reference sequence). The CDR3 loop spans 13 amino acids. The CDR3, as DNA: TGTGCCACCCGGGACCGAAGGGAAGATACGCAGTATTTT. This codes for CATRDRREDTQYF.

This clonotype has only one observation. V usage is TRBV6-1 and J usage is TRBJ1-5; TRBD1 might be the D (5 bases). Trimming stripped 0 bases from V and 2 bases from J, with 11 bases between. The CDR3 spans 16 residues. From germline, CDR1 is MNHNS and CDR2 SASEGT. The CDR3 sequence is CASSEAFTGCNQPQHF. CDR3 in DNA: TGTGCCAGCAGTGAAGCCTTCACAGGTTGCAATCAGCCCCAGCATTTT.

This clonotype was counted ten times or more. V gene TRBV28 combines with J gene TRBJ1-3; a weak D match, TRBD1 (5 bases). V shed 6 bases and J shed 1 base, with 22 bases lying between them. This CDR3 region has 18 residues. CDR1 is MDHEN, CDR2 SYDVKM, per germline. Here the CDR3 DNA reads TGTGCCAGCAGCCCTTTTTGGGACCCTCGGGGGTCTGGAAACACCATATATTTT. Residues: CASSPFWDPRGSGNTIYF.

The J gene is TRBJ1-1, the V gene TRBV30; possible D gene TRBD1, 5 bases. V lost 6 bases and J 6 bases, leaving 41 bases between the germline ends. Germline V gene lookup returns CDR1 GTSNPN and CDR2 SVGIG (reference sequence). The CDR3 is 21 amino acids. As DNA, the CDR3 is TGTGCCTGTGGGACCGACATCGTTGGTTATCTGGGGACTCGTAAGAGGTCTGAAGCTTTCTTT. It is translated as CACGTDIVGYLGTRKRSEAFF.

This sequence joins TRBV19 and TRBJ1-6; 8 bases map to TRBD1. Germline-derived CDR1 and CDR2 are LNHDA and SQIVND (reference sequence). J gave up 6 bases and V 5 bases, and 6 bases lay outside the gene matches. There are 15 residues in the CDR3. CDR3 protein: CASSLMTGVNSPLHF. CDR3 nucleotide sequence: TGTGCCAGTAGTCTCATGACAGGGGTTAATTCACCCCTCCACTTT. Full variable domain (missing parts from reference TRBV19 and TRBJ1-6): DGGITQSPKYLFRKEGQNVTLSCEQNLNHDAMYWYRQDPGQGLRLIYYSQIVNDFQKGDIAEGYSVSREKKESFPLTVTSAQKNPTAFYLCASSLMTGVNSPLHFGNGTRLTVT.

By sample share, this clonotype is medium-sized. CDR3 amino acids: CASSLAAASYEQYF. The CDR3 DNA sequence: TGTGCCAGCAGCTTAGCGGCGGCTTCTTACGAGCAGTACTTC. The chain couples TRBV7-9 to TRBJ2-7; D not resolved. V was trimmed by 0 bases and J by 4 bases, leaving 10 bases between them. CDR3 length: 14 amino acids. Germline values: CDR1 SEHNR, CDR2 FQNEAQ (reference sequence).

This clonotype has at least ten counts. The chain uses TRBV28 and TRBJ1-5; TRBD1 might be the D (6 bases). Germline V gene data show CDR1 as MDHEN and CDR2 as SYDVKM. The germline V and J ends were trimmed by 5 bases and 7 bases, with 24 bases remaining between them. This CDR3 comprises 17 residues. The CDR3 nucleotides are TGTGCCAGCAGTCTTAACCGGGACACCCCTGGAAGGCAGCCCCAGCATTTT. It encodes CASSLNRDTPGRQPQHF.

The V call is TRBV6-2 or TRBV6-3, the J call TRBJ1-3; the match to TRBD1 covers 11 bases. The CDR3 runs 18 residues. Trimming at V came to 5 bases and at J to 4 bases, leaving 13 bases not matched to a gene. Germline CDR1 MNHEY, CDR2 SVGEGT. The CDR3 loop is CASSENLGTGGFGNTIYF. The CDR3 region has the DNA TGTGCCAGCAGTGAGAACCTGGGGACAGGGGGTTTCGGAAACACCATATATTTT.

Concerning this clonotype: As the CDR3 is not closed by the conserved phenylalanine or tryptophan, this likely results from a read error. The chain is built from TRBV7-9 and TRBJ2-7; no clear D gene. In germline, CDR1 is SEHNR, CDR2 FQNEAQ (reference sequence). V was cut by 3 bases and J by 7 bases, with 7 bases left in between. The CDR3 is 11 amino acids. The CDR3 DNA follows: TGTGCCAGCAGCTTGGGGTTGGAGCAGTACCTC. Translation gives CASSLGLEQYL.

The sample holds one count of this clonotype. One end of the junction fails to match germline, which may point to a read error. The chain combines TRBV6-1 with TRBJ2-1; maybe TRBD1 (6 bases). The germline V gene has CDR1 MNHNS and CDR2 SASEGT. There are 15 residues in the CDR3. The CDR3 protein is CASILRAAGDNEQLF. The DNA for the CDR3 is TGTGCCAGCATCCTACGGGCTGCCGGGGACAATGAGCAGTTATTC.

Ten or more counts support this clonotype. The chain is built from TRBV2 and TRBJ1-4; D call uncertain. CDR1 and CDR2 from the germline V gene are SNHLY and FYNNEI. The CDR3 length is 13 residues. Between the trimmed V and J ends, which lost 3 bases and 11 bases, there was a span of 13 bases. The CDR3, as DNA: TGTGCCAGCAGTGACCAGGTAGAGGTTAAACTGTTTTTT. This codes for CASSDQVEVKLFF.